This is a list of T cell receptor beta chains from one sample in a study of technical replicates of blood from a handful of donors. The table came from immunoSEQ multiplex PCR; TCRdb's copy has only in-frame clones and leaves some out. Seen here are almost 70,000 clones, roughly 92% observed once, and the top ten hold around 0.38%. Sequencing was done on a sample of T cells isolated from PBMCs. All receptors derive from a human donor in good health. The CDR3 runs from the conserved cysteine through the conserved F or W. A D gene is named only where the DNA matches it firmly. Only part of the rows carry a size: once, few, many, or a class if the clone is expanded.

>TRBJ1-5|NA|NA|TRBV10-3
CAISASQPQHF
TGTGCCATCAGTGCTAGTCAGCCCCAGCATTTT
>TRBJ2-3|NA|NA|TRBV9
CASKGEADTQYF
TGTGCCAGCAAGGGGGAAGCAGATACGCAGTATTTT
>TRBJ2-2|NA|NA|TRBV29-1
CSVGTPNRGELFF
TGCAGCGTCGGGACTCCTAACCGCGGGGAGCTGTTTTTT
>TRBJ2-7|NA|TRBD2|TRBV2
CASSPSAGEGYEQYF
TGTGCCAGCAGTCCTTCAGCGGGAGAAGGGTACGAGCAGTACTTC
>TRBJ1-1|once|NA|TRBV27
CASSLYQGSTEAFF
TGTGCCAGCAGTTTATACCAGGGTTCCACTGAAGCTTTCTTT
>TRBJ2-7|NA|TRBD2|TRBV7-6
CASSSLAGQSEQYF
TGTGCCAGCAGCTCCCTAGCGGGACAAAGCGAGCAGTACTTC
>TRBJ2-7|NA|NA|TRBV5-6
CASPANASVYYEQYF
TGTGCCAGCCCAGCTAATGCTAGCGTTTACTACGAGCAGTACTTC
>TRBJ2-2|NA|TRBD2|TRBV5-6
CASSLWTSGSFTGELFF
TGTGCCAGCAGCTTATGGACTAGCGGGAGTTTCACCGGGGAGCTGTTTTTT
>TRBJ1-5|few|NA|TRBV9
CASSFWDTDQPQHF
TGTGCCAGCAGCTTCTGGGACACTGATCAGCCCCAGCATTTT
>TRBJ2-5|once|NA|TRBV5-1
CASSLDALGTQYF
TGCGCCAGCAGCTTGGACGCTCTAGGGACCCAGTACTTC
>TRBJ2-1|NA|NA|TRBV19
CASSLLGDNEQFF
TGTGCCAGTAGTCTCCTGGGCGACAATGAGCAGTTCTTC
>TRBJ1-3|NA|NA|TRBV7-2
CASSLDGQSSNTIYF
TGTGCCAGCAGCTTAGATGGACAGTCCTCAAACACCATATATTTT
>TRBJ2-7|NA|NA|TRBV2
CAGGRSSYEQYF
TGTGCCGGAGGGCGGTCCTCCTACGAGCAGTACTTC
>TRBJ1-1|NA|NA|TRBV9
CASSVAGDTEAFF
TGTGCCAGCAGCGTAGCGGGGGACACTGAAGCTTTCTTT
>TRBJ2-7|few|NA|TRBV9
CASSVGGEFNEQYF
TGTGCCAGCAGCGTAGGCGGGGAATTCAACGAGCAGTACTTC
>TRBJ2-3|NA|TRBD2|TRBV9
CASSAGTSGYTQYF
TGTGCCAGCAGCGCCGGGACTAGCGGGTATACGCAGTATTTT
>TRBJ2-7|NA|TRBD2|TRBV27
CASSGGRLGYEQYF
TGTGCCAGCAGTGGCGGGAGATTAGGCTACGAGCAGTACTTC
>TRBJ2-7|NA|TRBD1|TRBV6-5
CASSYSRDRGSYEQYF
TGTGCCAGCAGTTACAGTCGGGACAGGGGAAGCTACGAGCAGTACTTC
>TRBJ1-2|few|NA|TRBV27
CASQRYGYTF
TGTGCCAGCCAGCGGTATGGCTACACCTTC
>TRBJ1-5|NA|TRBD1|TRBV7-6
CASSSGQLNGFGGNQPQHF
TGTGCCAGCAGCTCGGGACAGCTGAACGGATTTGGAGGCAATCAGCCCCAGCATTTT
>TRBJ2-7|few|TRBD2|TRBV7-8
CASSVGLAVTYEQYF
TGTGCCAGCAGCGTGGGACTAGCGGTGACCTACGAGCAGTACTTC
>TRBJ2-7|NA|NA|TRBV5-1
CASRVMEEQYF
TGCGCCAGCCGGGTGATGGAGGAGCAGTACTTC
>TRBJ2-4|NA|TRBD2|TRBV4-3
CASSQFRGDIQYF
TGCGCCAGCAGCCAATTTCGGGGGGACATTCAGTACTTC
>TRBJ2-7|NA|NA|TRBV28
CASSFYGEAYEQYF
TGTGCCAGCAGTTTTTACGGGGAGGCCTACGAGCAGTACTTC